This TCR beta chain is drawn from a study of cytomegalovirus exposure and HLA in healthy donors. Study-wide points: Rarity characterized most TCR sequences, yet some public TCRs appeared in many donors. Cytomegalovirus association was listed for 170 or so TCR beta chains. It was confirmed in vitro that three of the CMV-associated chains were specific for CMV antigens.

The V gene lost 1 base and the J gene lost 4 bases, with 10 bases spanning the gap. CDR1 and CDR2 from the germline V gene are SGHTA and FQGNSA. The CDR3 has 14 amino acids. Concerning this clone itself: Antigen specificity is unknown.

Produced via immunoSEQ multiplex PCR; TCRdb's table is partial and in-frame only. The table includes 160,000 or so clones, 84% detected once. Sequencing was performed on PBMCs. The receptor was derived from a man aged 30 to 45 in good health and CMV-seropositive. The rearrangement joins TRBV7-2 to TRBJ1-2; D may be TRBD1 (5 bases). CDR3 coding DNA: TGTGCCAGCAGCTTAGATGGGCAGGGCTATGGCTACACCTTC. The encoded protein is CASSLDGQGYGYTF.